This entry features one TCR beta chain sequence. What this receptor recognizes is not known. There are no base qualities to consult, and no much larger clone falls within one base. This entry belongs to a study of regulatory T cells in long-lasting Graves disease (dated by TCRdb to the early 2020s). Concerning the study at large: Persistent Graves' disease meant more than 5 years of antithyroid drug treatment with TSH receptor autoantibodies that stayed positive. The study took place in China and was registered as a clinical trial. A total of roughly 33 samples underwent TCR sequencing: some 13 from persistent and approximately 20 from newly diagnosed Graves' disease patients. Peripheral blood TCR sequencing and RNA sequencing compared persistent Graves' disease patients with newly diagnosed Graves' disease patients. On average, persistent Graves' disease patients in the clinical cohort had been on antithyroid drugs for approximately ten years.

The library was prepared using multiplex PCR. The instrument given in TCRdb is Illumina HiSeq 4000. TCR beta libraries were built with iRepertoire HTBI primers and Arm-PCR amplification of CDR3 regions. Before sequencing, the PCR products underwent gel purification. Turning to the authors' computational methods: A total of under 80 TRBV and 14 TRBJ segments were identified across samples and were used for gene usage analysis of CDR3 amino acid clonotypes. COPE and FqMerger were used to merge filtered high-quality paired reads into contigs. BLAST was used to align contigs to the IMGT TRBV, TRBD and TRBJ reference genes, and CDR3 was defined following IMGT. Any clonotype with a frequency above 0.1% was counted as a highly expanded clone. Shannon entropy was used to measure repertoire diversity, and the Gini coefficient was used to measure V-J evenness. Clonotypes shared by more than one individual were considered public. The public sequencing data were trimmed at Q25 with fastp and processed into clonotypes with MiXCR by TCRdb, which kept only in-frame beta chains. Each CDR3 protein appears once, grouped with its most common genes and DNA. The V and J calls were not made by the authors but by TCRdb's processing. In this sample the table shows some 430,000 distinct CDR3 sequences, roughly 21% of which occur a single time. Roughly 7.1% of the sample goes to the ten largest clones.

Per the publication, the time point label means: persistent/refractory GD, antithyroid drugs over 5 years with positive TRAb. RNA was extracted from PBMCs in TRIzol for both TCR sequencing and RNA sequencing. The diagnosis of Graves' disease followed American Thyroid Association guidelines. Recruitment of patients was carried out at an endocrinology department in Xi'an, China. Each patient gave approximately 9 milliliters of peripheral blood, collected in an EDTA anticoagulant tube. Ficoll Paque Plus density gradient separation was used to isolate PBMCs, and no additional T cell sorting was done. An Agilent 2100 Bioanalyzer and agarose gel were used to check RNA quality, and a NanoDrop 2000 was used to measure RNA concentration. What the work shows at the level of the full study, not this receptor alone: As a limitation, the authors acknowledged that the small sample size may reduce accuracy. Only peripheral blood was studied, because thyroid tissue, the primary lesion, was inaccessible. Persistent patients shared more public clonotypes among themselves (fewer than 3,000) than newly diagnosed patients did (more than 950). Lower TCR Shannon entropy and fewer highly expanded clones were observed in persistent Graves' disease patients than in newly diagnosed patients, which suggested clonal expansion. Persistent disease showed preferential use of TRBV28, TRBJ1-2 and TRBJ2-5, whereas newly diagnosed disease favored TRBV20-1 and TRBJ2-1. Only the TCR beta chain was sequenced and analyzed.

Compared with germline, V lacks 5 bases and J lacks 1 base; bases without a gene match: 13. Spanning cysteine to phenylalanine, the CDR3 consists of 17 amino acids. Here the CDR3 DNA is all that survives: 51 bases in frame from base 1. Per the germline V gene (reference sequence), SEHNR is the CDR1 and FQNEAQ is the CDR2. This receptor was obtained from a female donor with Graves disease. The chain links TRBV7-9 with TRBJ2-7; 8 of the junction bases match TRBD2. The specimen was peripheral blood mononuclear cells (PBMCs), collected when the disease was refractory, from a patient treated with antithyroid drugs. DNA sequence: TGTGCCAGCAGCGTCGAGAGAGCGGGAGTGAGGTCCTACGAGCAGTACTTC. It specifies CASSVERAGVRSYEQYF.